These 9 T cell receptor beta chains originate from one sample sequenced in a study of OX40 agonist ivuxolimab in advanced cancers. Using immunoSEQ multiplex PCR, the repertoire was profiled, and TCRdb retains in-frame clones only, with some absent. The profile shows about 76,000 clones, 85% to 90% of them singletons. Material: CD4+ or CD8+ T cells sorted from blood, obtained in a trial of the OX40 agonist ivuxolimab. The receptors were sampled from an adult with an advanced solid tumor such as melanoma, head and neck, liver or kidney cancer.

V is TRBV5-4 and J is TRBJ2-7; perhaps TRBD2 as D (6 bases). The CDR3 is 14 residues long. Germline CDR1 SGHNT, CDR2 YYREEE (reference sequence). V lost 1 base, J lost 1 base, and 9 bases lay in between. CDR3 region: CASSLPGTSYEQYF. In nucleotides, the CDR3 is TGTGCCAGCAGCTTGCCGGGGACTTCCTACGAGCAGTACTTC.

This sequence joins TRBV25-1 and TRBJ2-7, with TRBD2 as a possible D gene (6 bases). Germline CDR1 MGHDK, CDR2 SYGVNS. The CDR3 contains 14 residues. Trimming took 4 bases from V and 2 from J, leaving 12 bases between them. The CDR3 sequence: CASSVGLATYEQYF. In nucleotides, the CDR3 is TGTGCCAGCAGTGTTGGCCTAGCGACCTACGAGCAGTACTTC.

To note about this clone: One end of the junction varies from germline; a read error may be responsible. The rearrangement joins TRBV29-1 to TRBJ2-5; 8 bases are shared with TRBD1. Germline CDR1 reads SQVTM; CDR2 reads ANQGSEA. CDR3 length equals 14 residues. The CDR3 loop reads CSVVPGGDQGTQYF. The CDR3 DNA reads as TGCAGCGTTGTACCAGGGGGCGATCAAGGGACCCAGTACTTC.

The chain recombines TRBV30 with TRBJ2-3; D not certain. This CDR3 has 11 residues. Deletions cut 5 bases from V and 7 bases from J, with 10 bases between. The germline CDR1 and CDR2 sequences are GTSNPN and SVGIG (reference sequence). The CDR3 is CAWAGPYTQYF. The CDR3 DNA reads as TGTGCCTGGGCCGGACCTTATACGCAGTATTTT.

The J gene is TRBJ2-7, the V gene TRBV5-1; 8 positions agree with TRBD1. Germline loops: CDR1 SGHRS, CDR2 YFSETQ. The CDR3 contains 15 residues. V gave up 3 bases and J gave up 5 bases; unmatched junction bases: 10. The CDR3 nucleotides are TGCGCCAGCAGCTGGCTGGGACAGGCGTCGAACGAGCAGTACTTC. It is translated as CASSWLGQASNEQYF.

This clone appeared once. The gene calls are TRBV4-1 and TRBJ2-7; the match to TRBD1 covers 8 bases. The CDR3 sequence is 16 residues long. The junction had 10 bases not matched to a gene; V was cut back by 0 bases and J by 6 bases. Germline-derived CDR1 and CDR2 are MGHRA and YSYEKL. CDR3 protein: CASSQDRTGTSREQYF. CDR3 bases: TGCGCCAGCAGCCAAGATCGGACAGGGACGAGTCGCGAGCAGTACTTC.

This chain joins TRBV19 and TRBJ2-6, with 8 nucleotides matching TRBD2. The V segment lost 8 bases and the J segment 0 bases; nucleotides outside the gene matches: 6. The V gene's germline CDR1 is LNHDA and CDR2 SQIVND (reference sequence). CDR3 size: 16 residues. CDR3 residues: CASATGRASGANVLTF. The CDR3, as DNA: TGTGCCAGTGCGACCGGGAGGGCCTCTGGGGCCAACGTCCTGACTTTC. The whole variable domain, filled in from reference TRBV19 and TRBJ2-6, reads DGGITQSPKYLFRKEGQNVTLSCEQNLNHDAMYWYRQDPGQGLRLIYYSQIVNDFQKGDIAEGYSVSREKKESFPLTVTSAQKNPTAFYLCASATGRASGANVLTFGAGSRLTVL.

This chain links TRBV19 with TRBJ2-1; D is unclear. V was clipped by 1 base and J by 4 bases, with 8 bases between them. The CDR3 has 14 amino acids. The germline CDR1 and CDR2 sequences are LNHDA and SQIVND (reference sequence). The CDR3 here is CASSIAALYNEQFF. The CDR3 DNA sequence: TGTGCCAGTAGTATAGCGGCTCTTTACAATGAGCAGTTCTTC.

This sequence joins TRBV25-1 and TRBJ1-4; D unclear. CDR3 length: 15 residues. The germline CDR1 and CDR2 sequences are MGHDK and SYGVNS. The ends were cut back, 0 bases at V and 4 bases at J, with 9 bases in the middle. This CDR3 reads CASSEYKLRNEKLFF. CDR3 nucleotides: TGTGCCAGCAGTGAATATAAGTTACGTAATGAAAAACTGTTTTTT.